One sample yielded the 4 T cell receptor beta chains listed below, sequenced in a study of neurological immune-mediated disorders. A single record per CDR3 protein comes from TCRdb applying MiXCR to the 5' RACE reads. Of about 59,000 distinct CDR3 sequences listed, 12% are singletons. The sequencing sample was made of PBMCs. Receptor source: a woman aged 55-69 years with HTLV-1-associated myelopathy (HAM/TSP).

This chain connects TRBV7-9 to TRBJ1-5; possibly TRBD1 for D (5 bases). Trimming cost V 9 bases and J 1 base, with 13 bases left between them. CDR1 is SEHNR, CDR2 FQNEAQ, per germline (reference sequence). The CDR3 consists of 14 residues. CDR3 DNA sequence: TGTGCCAGTAGCCTCCGGGACAGCAATCAGCCCCAGCATTTT. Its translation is CASSLRDSNQPQHF.

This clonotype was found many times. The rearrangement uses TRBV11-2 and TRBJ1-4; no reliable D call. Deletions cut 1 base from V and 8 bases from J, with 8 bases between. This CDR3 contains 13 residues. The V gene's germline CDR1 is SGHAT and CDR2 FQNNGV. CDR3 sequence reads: CASSLGMREKLFF. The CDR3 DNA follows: TGTGCCAGCAGCTTAGGGATGAGAGAAAAACTGTTTTTT.

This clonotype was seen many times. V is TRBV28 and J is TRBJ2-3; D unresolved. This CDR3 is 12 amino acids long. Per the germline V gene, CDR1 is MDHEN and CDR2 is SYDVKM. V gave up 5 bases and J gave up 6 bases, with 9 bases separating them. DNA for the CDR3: TGTGCCAGCAGTCCCCTGGGGGATACGCAGTATTTT. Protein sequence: CASSPLGDTQYF. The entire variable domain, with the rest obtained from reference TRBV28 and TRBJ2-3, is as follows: DVKVTQSSRYLVKRTGEKVFLECVQDMDHENMFWYRQDPGLGLRLIYFSYDVKMKEKGDIPEGYSVSREKKERFSLILESASTNQTSMYLCASSPLGDTQYFGPGTRLTVL.

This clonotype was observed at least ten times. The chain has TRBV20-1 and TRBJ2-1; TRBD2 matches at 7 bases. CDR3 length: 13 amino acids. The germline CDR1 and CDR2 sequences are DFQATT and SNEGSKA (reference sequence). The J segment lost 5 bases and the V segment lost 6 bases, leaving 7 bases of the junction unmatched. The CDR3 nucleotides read TGCAGTGCCAGGACTAGTTATAACAATGAGCAGTTCTTC. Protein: CSARTSYNNEQFF.